The source of this T cell receptor beta chain is a study of cytomegalovirus exposure and HLA in healthy donors (dated by TCRdb to about 2017). For the study in its entirety: The 700 or so repertoires of the first cohort and the roughly 120 validation repertoires were produced on the same platform, according to a later analysis. To predict cytomegalovirus infection status, the study brought together high-throughput TCR immunosequencing, statistical association of individual TCRs with disease status, and machine learning. In addition to the first cohort of 500 to 850 subjects, a separate validation cohort of 120 different subjects was used. The study was designed to test whether signatures of past pathogen exposure could be identified by cataloging public T cell receptors.

The donors belonged to the validation cohort of over a hundred subjects, which was separate from the roughly 670-subject first cohort. The research as a whole found: Across donors, most TCR sequences were observed very rarely, whereas some public TCRs were present in many individuals. In a later analysis, TCRs clustered in the first cohort were found to also tend to co-occur in the 130 or so validation repertoires, with 94% of cluster scores above 0. The study listed 150 to 200 TCR beta chains as associated with cytomegalovirus. In both the original and validation cohorts, the classifier was reported to diagnose cytomegalovirus status with high specificity and sensitivity. A later analysis lacked HLA typing for the validation cohort, so it scored co-occurrence in that cohort across all 110 or so repertoires. A few of the identified cytomegalovirus-associated TCR beta chains were confirmed in vitro to be specific for cytomegalovirus antigens. The authors suggested that the approach could potentially be extended to other disease states and immunological phenotypes.

The library was produced with the immunoSEQ multiplex PCR assay. In the authors' own workflow: To diagnose cytomegalovirus status from the catalog of TCR beta chain sequences, a statistical classification framework was built. In its TCRdb copy, this immuneACCESS table keeps in-frame sequences only and misses some clones. Where compared with another copy, unresolved V genes explain less than half of these, and the others have no known cause. V, J and clone size are taken as reported in that table, and D and trimming were inferred from the DNA itself. The sample yields roughly 49,000 clones; 85% to 95% were counted once. The ten largest clonotypes hold roughly 7.1% of the sample. On this clone itself: Which antigen it targets is not known. Base-call qualities are not available, and no considerably larger clone is one nucleotide away.

Sequenced sample: PBMCs. The origin of this receptor is a woman between 18 and 29 years old in good health and CMV-seropositive.

The CDR3 in this case is CSARGGPDTQYF. DNA sequence: TGCAGCGCCCGGGGGGGGCCAGATACGCAGTATTTT. The V gene is TRBV29-1 and the J gene is TRBJ2-3, with TRBD2 identical over 8 junction bases. Trimming accounts for 7 bases at V and 4 bases at J, while the number of junction bases matched to no gene is 4. Looking up the germline V gene yields CDR1 SQVTM and CDR2 ANQGSEA. The CDR3 holds 12 amino acids from the cysteine to the phenylalanine. Only the CDR3 part of the read is kept: 36 bases, read in frame from the first base.